What follows are 21 T cell receptor beta chains derived from one specimen sequenced in a study of blood T cell repertoires in COVID-19. This table comes from immunoSEQ multiplex PCR, and its TCRdb copy is limited to in-frame clones, with some not included. The profile shows about 120,000 clones, more than 85% of them singletons. Sequences were obtained from peripheral blood. The source of these receptors is a man between 60 and 75 years old with COVID-19, enrolled during active disease.

The chain uses TRBV11-2 and TRBJ1-1, with unresolved D. The V end lost 0 bases, the J end lost 1 base, and 9 bases lay between the germline ends. The CDR3 extends over 15 amino acids. Germline values: CDR1 SGHAT, CDR2 FQNNGV. CDR3 protein: CASSLDWAGNTEAFF. For the CDR3, the DNA is TGTGCCAGCAGCTTAGATTGGGCAGGGAACACTGAAGCTTTCTTT.

The chain joins TRBV7-3 to TRBJ1-3, with 10 nucleotides matching TRBD1. From germline, CDR1 is SGHTA and CDR2 FQGTGA. V was clipped by 2 bases and J by 5 bases; unmatched bases: 6. The CDR3 has 16 residues. Written as DNA, the CDR3 is TGTGCCAGCAGCTTAGTACCGGGACAGGGGAGAAACACCATATATTTT. Translated, it gives CASSLVPGQGRNTIYF.

This clone was picked up a small number of times. This rearrangement joins TRBV7-2 to TRBJ1-1; 8 nucleotides align to TRBD1. CDR3 size: 14 residues. Germline V gene data show CDR1 as SGHTA and CDR2 as FQGNSA. The V gene end was trimmed by 4 bases and the J gene end by 7 bases; junction bases not matched to a gene: 8. CDR3 in amino acids: CASSSTGQGLEAFF. Here the CDR3 DNA reads TGTGCCAGCAGCTCCACCGGACAGGGCCTTGAAGCTTTCTTT.

This clone was recorded a few times. The CDR3 is CASSPLTSLNTEAFF. The CDR3 nucleotides read TGTGCCAGCAGTCCTCTGACATCCTTGAACACTGAAGCTTTCTTT. The chain couples TRBV9 to TRBJ1-1; D unclear. Germline-derived CDR1 and CDR2 are SGDLS and YYNGEE. The ends were cut back, 5 bases at V and 0 bases at J, with 14 bases in the middle. The CDR3 totals 15 residues.

This clone was observed a single time. The V and J genes are TRBV7-8 and TRBJ1-1; no clear D gene. The V end lost 5 bases, the J end lost 0 bases, and 10 bases lay between the germline ends. CDR1 and CDR2 from the germline V gene are SGHVS and FQNEAQ. This CDR3 has 14 residues. CDR3 coding DNA: TGTGCCAGCAGCCGGTCAGAGGTGAACACTGAAGCTTTCTTT. Amino acid sequence: CASSRSEVNTEAFF.

This clone has only a few counts. The chain carries TRBV2 and TRBJ2-7; TRBD1 is a possible D gene (6 bases). CDR3 length equals 13 residues. The germline V gene has CDR1 SNHLY and CDR2 FYNNEI. The V end was cut by 9 bases, the J end by 0 bases, with 12 bases between. This chain's CDR3 is CASVTGFSYEQYF. CDR3 bases: TGTGCCAGTGTGACAGGTTTCTCCTACGAGCAGTACTTC.

The gene calls are TRBV5-6 and TRBJ1-1, with a possible D match to TRBD1 (6 bases). From germline, CDR1 is SGHDT and CDR2 YYEEEE. The CDR3 runs 16 residues. Between the trimmed V and J ends, which lost 0 bases and 4 bases, there was a span of 16 bases. The CDR3 loop is CASSLGIAGASTEAFF. In DNA form, the CDR3 reads TGTGCCAGCAGCTTGGGCATTGCGGGGGCCAGCACTGAAGCTTTCTTT.

This chain links TRBV6-6 with TRBJ1-4; possible D gene TRBD1, 5 bases. CDR1 is MNHNY, CDR2 SVGAGI, per germline (reference sequence). Trimming shortened V by 7 bases and J by 5 bases, and 11 bases separated the two germline ends. This CDR3 region has 13 residues. CDR3 sequence reads: CASNRGPNEKLFF. The CDR3 coding sequence is TGTGCCAGCAATCGGGGCCCCAATGAAAAACTGTTTTTT.

The chain employs TRBV5-4 and TRBJ2-1; possibly TRBD1 for D (6 bases). The CDR3 loop spans 15 amino acids. V dropped 3 bases and J dropped 2 bases, with 12 bases sitting between them. Germline-derived CDR1 and CDR2 are SGHNT and YYREEE (reference sequence). The CDR3 coding sequence is TGTGCCAGCAGCTCAAACAGGGACCCCTACAATGAGCAGTTCTTC. This gives the protein CASSSNRDPYNEQFF.

As regards this clone: Other DNA variants within this sample encode the same CDR3. V gene TRBV19 combines with J gene TRBJ1-1; D is possibly TRBD1 (6 bases). The V and J ends lost 0 bases and 1 base respectively, with 6 bases between them. The CDR3 sequence is 14 residues long. CDR1 is LNHDA and CDR2 is SQIVND in the germline V gene (reference sequence). In DNA form, the CDR3 reads TGTGCCAGTAGTATAGACAGGGGGAACACTGAAGCTTTCTTT. Its translation: CASSIDRGNTEAFF.

The chain employs TRBV18 and TRBJ2-2, with D perhaps TRBD1 (5 bases). This CDR3 spans 15 amino acids. Germline CDR1 and CDR2: KGHSH and LQKENI. V shed 2 bases and J shed 1 base, with 8 bases lying between them. CDR3 amino acids: CASSPVTGNTGELFF. CDR3 sequence (DNA): TGTGCCAGCTCACCAGTAACAGGGAACACCGGGGAGCTGTTTTTT.

The rearrangement uses TRBV7-2 and TRBJ2-7; a weak D match, TRBD1 (6 bases). The V end lost 6 bases, the J end lost 6 bases, and 18 bases lay between the germline ends. The CDR3 loop spans 14 amino acids. Per the germline V gene, CDR1 is SGHTA and CDR2 is FQGNSA. This chain's CDR3 is CASSRSGASGEQYF. CDR3 DNA sequence: TGTGCCAGCAGTAGATCAGGGGCCAGTGGCGAGCAGTACTTC.

J is TRBJ2-3 and V is TRBV30; 8 bases are shared with TRBD1. The CDR3 spans 15 residues. From germline, CDR1 is GTSNPN and CDR2 SVGIG (reference sequence). V lost 3 bases and J lost 0; bases outside the gene matches: 5. CDR3 amino acids: CAWRRTGPSTDTQYF. The CDR3, as DNA: TGTGCCTGGAGGAGGACAGGGCCTAGCACAGATACGCAGTATTTT. The entire variable domain, with the rest obtained from reference TRBV30 and TRBJ2-3, is as follows: SQTIHQWPATLVQPVGSPLSLECTVEGTSNPNLYWYRQAAGRGLQLLFYSVGIGQISSEVPQNLSASRPQDRQFILSSKKLLLSDSGFYLCAWRRTGPSTDTQYFGPGTRLTVL.

The rearrangement uses TRBV6-6 and TRBJ1-6, with 11 positions matching TRBD1. The germline CDR1 and CDR2 sequences are MNHNY and SVGAGI (reference sequence). V dropped 6 bases and J dropped 8; count of bases not matched to a gene: 6. The CDR3 is made up of 15 amino acids. The CDR3, as DNA: TGTGCCAGCAGCAAGGACAGGGGGCGGGATTCACCCCTCCACTTT. Translating it yields CASSKDRGRDSPLHF.

The chain uses TRBV30 and TRBJ2-7, with D hard to call. The CDR3 length is 14 residues. The V gene lost 0 bases and the J gene lost 0 bases, with 9 bases spanning the gap. Germline V gene data show CDR1 as GTSNPN and CDR2 as SVGIG (reference sequence). Here the CDR3 DNA reads TGTGCCTGGAGTGTATCTGGCAGCTCCTACGAGCAGTACTTC. It specifies CAWSVSGSSYEQYF.

The V and J genes are TRBV18 and TRBJ2-3; 7 bases align to TRBD2. J lost 5 bases, V lost 2 bases, and 7 bases had no gene match. Germline CDR1 KGHSH, CDR2 LQKENI. CDR3 length: 15 residues. DNA for the CDR3: TGTGCCAGCTCACCATGGGAGCGGGGTAGAGATACGCAGTATTTT. It translates to CASSPWERGRDTQYF.

The rearrangement joins TRBV7-6 to TRBJ1-1; TRBD1 is a possible D gene (6 bases). V was clipped by 0 bases and J by 0 bases, with 11 bases between them. The germline gives CDR1 SGHVS, CDR2 FNYEAQ. The CDR3 sequence is 16 residues long. The CDR3 DNA sequence: TGTGCCAGCAGCTTAGCGCAGGGGTCAGTGAACACTGAAGCTTTCTTT. It encodes CASSLAQGSVNTEAFF.

This clone occurred once. V usage is TRBV28 and J usage is TRBJ1-3; D perhaps matches TRBD1 (6 bases). Germline V gives CDR1 MDHEN, CDR2 SYDVKM. The CDR3 covers 13 residues. V was cut by 3 bases and J by 8 bases, with 11 bases left in between. The CDR3 nucleotides are TGTGCCAGCAGTTTTCGGGGGGGGCACACCATATATTTT. This gives the protein CASSFRGGHTIYF.

The gene calls are TRBV7-2 and TRBJ2-5; 8 nucleotides line up with TRBD2. Germline CDR1 and CDR2: SGHTA and FQGNSA. The CDR3 loop spans 16 amino acids. V was clipped by 5 bases and J by 2 bases; unmatched bases: 10. CDR3 in amino acids: CASSLGGGLGQETQYF. The CDR3 coding sequence is TGTGCCAGCAGCCTCGGAGGGGGACTAGGGCAAGAGACCCAGTACTTC. The variable domain in full, completed from reference TRBV7-2 and TRBJ2-5, reads GAGVSQSPSNKVTEKGKDVELRCDPISGHTALYWYRQSLGQGLEFLIYFQGNSAPDKSGLPSDRFSAERTGGSVSTLTIQRTQQEDSAVYLCASSLGGGLGQETQYFGPGTRLLVL.

The chain couples TRBV9 to TRBJ2-7, with D perhaps TRBD1 (7 bases). Germline values: CDR1 SGDLS, CDR2 YYNGEE. The CDR3 runs to 16 residues. V was cut by 0 bases and J by 5 bases, with 18 bases left in between. CDR3 in amino acids: CASSVGVGQGGNEQYF. The CDR3 DNA reads as TGTGCCAGCAGCGTAGGGGTGGGTCAGGGGGGAAACGAGCAGTACTTC.

V usage is TRBV11-2 and J usage is TRBJ2-7; D may be TRBD1 (5 bases). This CDR3 region has 12 residues. Germline CDR1 reads SGHAT; CDR2 reads FQNNGV. The V end was cut by 1 base, the J end by 6 bases, with 7 bases between. CDR3 sequence: CASSLAGSEQYF. The CDR3 region has the DNA TGTGCCAGCAGCTTAGCAGGGTCCGAGCAGTACTTC.